This T cell receptor beta chain was retrieved from a study of CD8+ T cells in alopecia areata. Whole-study findings and limits: Relative to normal scalp, lesional scalp, especially alopecia totalis/universalis, showed higher clonality.

Germline V CDR1 and CDR2: SQVTM, ANQGSEA. V lost 0 bases and J lost 3, with 15 bases in between. CDR3 size: 15 residues. This clone was seen more than once but under ten times. The antigen is not known. Lesional scalp tissue (obtained by punch biopsy) and peripheral blood were collected from alopecia areata patients. Extraction and reverse transcription of RNA yielded cDNA as the sequencing template. Only in-frame clones appear in the TCRdb table, and some are missing; sequencing was by immunoSEQ multiplex PCR. Among a few hundred thousand clones listed, roughly two thirds were seen once. The origin of this receptor is a human donor with alopecia areata. The sequences come from CD4+ T cells sorted from blood, collected at week 0. The chain has TRBV29-1 and TRBJ2-7; D unclear. The CDR3 nucleotides are TGCAGCGTTGAAGATCGGACCGGAAAGGGCTACGAGCAGTACTTC. It yields the protein CSVEDRTGKGYEQYF.